The clone carrying this T cell receptor beta chain appeared many times. Its target is unknown. The data were taken from a study of Graves' ophthalmopathy and Graves' hyperthyroidism. Points from the study as a whole: The authors also found most expanded thyroid clonotypes above 0.001 frequency in blood.

Using RNA transcripts, the TCR beta CDR3 regions were amplified. Scientists carried out first-round RT-PCR using HTBI primers and then a second-round multiplex PCR. TCRdb processed the multiplex PCR reads anew with MiXCR; each CDR3 protein has one entry. The sample records about 210,000 distinct CDR3 sequences, 25% to 35% being singletons. V lost 3 bases and J 8 bases, leaving 13 bases between the germline ends. Germline V lookup: CDR1 ENHRY, CDR2 SYGVKD. This CDR3 has 13 amino acids. The TCR sequence derives from a man in his forties or fifties with Graves' ophthalmopathy. The V call is TRBV10-3, the J call TRBJ1-2; no clear D. The sample consisted of peripheral blood. CDR3 sequence: CAISDSFNHGYTF. CDR3 sequence (DNA): TGTGCCATCAGTGACAGTTTCAATCACGGCTACACCTTC.